This entry lists 28 T cell receptor beta chains sequenced from one sample in a study of control samples from healthy donors and cancer patients. Assay: immunoSEQ multiplex PCR; the TCRdb copy retains only in-frame clones and omits some. The data contain some 94,000 clones, approximately 86% of them singletons. The sequenced material came from blood. The receptors here all came from a woman between 50 and 59 years old in good health.

V gene TRBV2 combines with J gene TRBJ2-2; possible D gene TRBD1, 5 bases. V dropped 3 bases and J dropped 6 bases, with 11 bases sitting between them. The CDR3 has 14 amino acids. CDR1 SNHLY and CDR2 FYNNEI come from the germline V gene. Written as DNA, the CDR3 is TGTGCCAGCAGTGACGCAAGGGGTTCCGGGGAGCTGTTTTTT. Translation: CASSDARGSGELFF.

V and J are TRBV6-1 and TRBJ2-1, with TRBD2 matching 8 bases. The CDR3 has 15 residues. Trimming at V came to 8 bases and at J to 9 bases, leaving 15 bases not matched to a gene. The germline gives CDR1 MNHNS, CDR2 SASEGT. Here the CDR3 DNA reads TGTGCCAGCTCGATTATTAGCGGGACCACAACTGAGCAGTTCTTC. The encoded protein is CASSIISGTTTEQFF.

In this sample, this clone turned up once. Here the CDR3 reads CASSLDRQGRKFF. In DNA, the CDR3 is TGTGCCAGCAGCTTAGATCGACAGGGGAGGAAGTTCTTC. The V gene is TRBV11-3, the J gene TRBJ2-1, with 8 bases identical to TRBD1. Trimming at V came to 0 bases and at J to 14 bases, leaving 6 bases not matched to a gene. CDR1 is SGHNT, CDR2 YENEEA, per germline. The CDR3 extends over 13 amino acids.

This chain joins TRBV12-3 or TRBV12-4 and TRBJ2-5; D is unresolved. This CDR3 is built from 13 residues. Trimming removed 5 bases from V and 5 bases from J, with 12 bases in between. The CDR3 sequence: CASSPGPRETQYF. CDR3 bases: TGTGCCAGCAGTCCCGGGCCTAGGGAGACCCAGTACTTC.

J is TRBJ2-1 and V is TRBV9; D possibly corresponds to TRBD2 (5 bases). Trimming cost V 3 bases and J 10 bases, with 14 bases left between them. Per germline, CDR1 SGDLS and CDR2 YYNGEE. The CDR3 is 13 amino acids. CDR3 loop: CASSGQLDWEQFF. The CDR3 bases are TGTGCCAGCAGCGGGCAACTAGATTGGGAGCAGTTCTTC. Full variable domain (outside the CDR3, taken from reference TRBV9 and TRBJ2-1): DSGVTQTPKHLITATGQRVTLRCSPRSGDLSVYWYQQSLDQGLQFLIQYYNGEERAKGNILERFSAQQFPDLHSELNLSSLELGDSALYFCASSGQLDWEQFFGPGTRLTVL.

The chain couples TRBV20-1 to TRBJ2-5; D not certain. The germline gives CDR1 DFQATT, CDR2 SNEGSKA (reference sequence). With 3 bases removed from V and 0 bases from J, the gap between germline ends came to 8 bases. The CDR3 has 13 residues. The CDR3 loop is CSASLINQETQYF. The CDR3 nucleotides read TGCAGTGCTAGTCTAATAAACCAAGAGACCCAGTACTTC.

V gene TRBV7-9 combines with J gene TRBJ1-2; 7 bases agree with TRBD1. Germline loops: CDR1 SEHNR, CDR2 FQNEAQ (reference sequence). Germline trimming cut 1 base from V and 0 bases from J; bases unmatched to any gene: 8. This CDR3 region has 17 residues. The CDR3: CASSLGTGFVSNYGYTF. CDR3 nucleotides: TGTGCCAGCAGCTTAGGGACAGGATTTGTTTCTAACTATGGCTACACCTTC. Variable domain in full (rest from reference TRBV7-9 and TRBJ1-2): DTGVSQNPRHKITKRGQNVTFRCDPISEHNRLYWYRQTLGQGPEFLTYFQNEAQLEKSRLLSDRFSAERPKGSFSTLEIQRTEQGDSAMYLCASSLGTGFVSNYGYTFGSGTRLTVV.

The rearrangement uses TRBV29-1 and TRBJ2-3; 8 bases map to TRBD2. V lost 4 bases to trimming and J lost 6 bases; unmatched junction nucleotides: 9. CDR3 length equals 14 residues. Germline assignment: CDR1 SQVTM and CDR2 ANQGSEA. CDR3 nucleotide sequence: TGCAGCGTTGCGAGCGGGAGTTCCTTGGATACGCAGTATTTT. This sequence encodes CSVASGSSLDTQYF.

V and J are TRBV27 and TRBJ2-6, with TRBD1 identical over 8 bases. Per germline, CDR1 MNHEY and CDR2 SMNVEV (reference sequence). V lost 4 bases to trimming and J lost 0 bases; unmatched junction nucleotides: 8. CDR3 size: 18 residues. CDR3 in DNA: TGTGCCAGCAGTTCCCCGGGACAGGCACACTCTGGGGCCAACGTCCTGACTTTC. This codes for CASSSPGQAHSGANVLTF.

The chain carries TRBV15 and TRBJ2-2; D not resolved. This CDR3 region has 16 residues. Germline V gene lookup returns CDR1 LNHNV and CDR2 YYDKDF (reference sequence). V shed 0 bases and J shed 2 bases, with 10 bases lying between them. The CDR3 spells CATSRDLQSNTGELFF. CDR3 in DNA: TGTGCCACCAGCAGAGATCTACAGTCCAACACCGGGGAGCTGTTTTTT.

The count of this clone is one. This chain uses TRBV9 with TRBJ2-7; 9 nucleotides line up with TRBD2. The germline gives CDR1 SGDLS, CDR2 YYNGEE. V lost 4 bases, J lost 7 bases, and 12 bases stayed unmatched. This CDR3 spans 15 amino acids. The DNA of the CDR3 is TGTGCCAGCAGCTCGGGGGCGGGAGGGACGCGAGAGCAGTACTTC. This sequence encodes CASSSGAGGTREQYF. The full variable domain, completed using reference TRBV9 and TRBJ2-7, is DSGVTQTPKHLITATGQRVTLRCSPRSGDLSVYWYQQSLDQGLQFLIQYYNGEERAKGNILERFSAQQFPDLHSELNLSSLELGDSALYFCASSSGAGGTREQYFGPGTRLTVT.

The chain combines TRBV7-9 with TRBJ2-2; D perhaps matches TRBD1 (6 bases). V was clipped by 7 bases and J by 1 base, with 7 bases between them. The CDR3 extends over 13 amino acids. Germline V lookup: CDR1 SEHNR, CDR2 FQNEAQ (reference sequence). The CDR3 DNA reads as TGTGCCAGCAAACAGGGGAACACCGGGGAGCTGTTTTTT. Translating it yields CASKQGNTGELFF.

As for this clone: One junction end disagrees with the germline gene, perhaps due to a read error. This chain links TRBV7-2 with TRBJ2-2; 7 bases are a match to TRBD2. Germline-derived CDR1 and CDR2 are SGHTA and FQGNSA. The CDR3 extends over 14 amino acids. CDR3 amino acids: CVSRGLVHTGELFF. CDR3 coding DNA: TGTGTCAGCAGAGGACTAGTTCACACCGGGGAGCTGTTTTTT.

This clone was found a few times. J is TRBJ2-7 and V is TRBV6-6; D is perhaps TRBD1 (6 bases). The CDR3 consists of 14 residues. CDR1 is MNHNY and CDR2 is SVGAGI in the germline V gene (reference sequence). V was cut by 2 bases and J by 2 bases, with 10 bases left in between. In DNA, the CDR3 is TGTGCCAGCAGTTACAGGGGGTGGACCTACGAGCAGTACTTC. Its translation: CASSYRGWTYEQYF.

CDR3 sequence (DNA): TGTGCCAGCGCTTCGAGGGAAGGGGACGGCTACACCTTC. Protein: CASASREGDGYTF. The genes are TRBV6-6 and TRBJ1-2; possible D gene TRBD1, 5 bases. Per germline, CDR1 MNHNY and CDR2 SVGAGI (reference sequence). The CDR3 length is 13 residues. V was trimmed by 8 bases and J by 8 bases, leaving 18 bases between them.

The chain recombines TRBV4-3 with TRBJ1-2; 7 nucleotides line up with TRBD1. The germline CDR1 and CDR2 sequences are LGHNA and YSLEER. This CDR3 is built from 14 residues. Trimming removed 0 bases from V and 6 bases from J; junction bases left unmatched: 4. CDR3 bases: TGCGCCAGCAGCCAAGATACAGGGGTGGATGGCTACACCTTC. Residues: CASSQDTGVDGYTF.

The chain is built from TRBV11-2 and TRBJ2-1; D may be TRBD1 (5 bases). The V and J ends lost 4 bases and 3 bases respectively, with 16 bases between them. CDR1 is SGHAT and CDR2 is FQNNGV in the germline V gene. The CDR3 has 16 amino acids. The CDR3 DNA reads TGTGCCAGCAGCTCGACAGCGCGTCCCCTCTACAATGAGCAGTTCTTC. This translates into CASSSTARPLYNEQFF.

The chain recombines TRBV29-1 with TRBJ1-4; D may be TRBD1 (5 bases). This CDR3 spans 10 amino acids. V dropped 3 bases and J dropped 10 bases, with 6 bases sitting between them. CDR1 is SQVTM, CDR2 ANQGSEA, per germline. CDR3 region: CSVEQGKLFF. CDR3 nucleotide sequence: TGCAGCGTTGAGCAGGGAAAACTGTTTTTT.

The chain is built from TRBV7-2 and TRBJ2-2; D is unresolved. Germline-derived CDR1 and CDR2 are SGHTA and FQGNSA. V lost 7 bases and J lost 6, with 12 bases in between. The CDR3 spans 13 residues. CDR3 region: CASTIVSPGELFF. CDR3 nucleotide sequence: TGTGCCAGCACCATAGTAAGCCCCGGGGAGCTGTTTTTT.

CDR3 region: CASSPRVTNEKLFF. CDR3 DNA sequence: TGCGCCAGCAGCCCCAGGGTAACTAATGAAAAACTGTTTTTT. The genes are TRBV10-1 and TRBJ1-4, with D possibly TRBD1 on 5 matching bases. Per germline, CDR1 WNHNN and CDR2 SYGVQD (reference sequence). The V end lost 6 bases, the J end lost 1 base, and 9 bases lay between the germline ends. The length of the CDR3 is 14 residues.

CDR3 sequence (DNA): TGTGCCAGCAGCCAGACAGAAGGAAACACCATATATTTT. Protein: CASSQTEGNTIYF. J is TRBJ1-3 and V is TRBV7-2; a weak D match, TRBD1 (5 bases). CDR3 length equals 13 residues. V dropped 5 bases and J dropped 4 bases, with 9 bases sitting between them. Per the germline V gene, CDR1 is SGHTA and CDR2 is FQGNSA.

The chain links TRBV6-4 to TRBJ1-2; 7 bases fit TRBD1. The V and J ends lost 8 bases and 2 bases, in that order; junction bases with no gene match: 11. This CDR3 has 15 amino acids. The germline gives CDR1 MRHNA, CDR2 SNTAGT. CDR3 amino acids: CASGKTGVCNYGYTF. As DNA, the CDR3 is TGTGCCAGCGGAAAAACAGGGGTTTGCAACTATGGCTACACCTTC.

The chain combines TRBV7-8 with TRBJ1-6; D remains unclear. Germline V gene data show CDR1 as SGHVS and CDR2 as FQNEAQ. Trimming stripped 0 bases from V and 0 bases from J, with 9 bases between. The CDR3 is made up of 17 amino acids. CDR3 sequence (DNA): TGTGCCAGCAGCTTAGCGGCGTCCAGCTCCTATAATTCACCCCTCCACTTT. Residues: CASSLAASSSYNSPLHF.

The rearrangement uses TRBV6-5 and TRBJ1-2, with D uncertain. The V gene's germline CDR1 is MNHEY and CDR2 SVGAGI. This CDR3 is built from 13 residues. With 9 bases removed from V and 4 bases from J, the gap between germline ends came to 15 bases. The CDR3 DNA reads as TGTGCCAGTACAAGGAGTTCTTCCTATGGCTACACCTTC. It codes for CASTRSSSYGYTF.

The V and J genes are TRBV4-2 and TRBJ2-3, with 10 bases matching TRBD2. This CDR3 region has 18 residues. The V gene end was trimmed by 1 base and the J gene end by 5 bases; junction bases not matched to a gene: 12. Per germline, CDR1 LGHNA and CDR2 YNFKEQ. In nucleotides, the CDR3 is TGTGCCAGCAGCCAAGTTGAACTAGCGGGGACCCAGGTAGATACGCAGTATTTT. Encoded protein: CASSQVELAGTQVDTQYF.

The rearrangement links TRBV28 to TRBJ1-1; no definite D call. Trimming took 8 bases from V and 6 from J, leaving 19 bases between them. This CDR3 has 14 residues. Germline V gene data show CDR1 as MDHEN and CDR2 as SYDVKM. The CDR3 protein is CASLRTRNGAEAFF. The CDR3 coding sequence is TGTGCCAGCCTACGGACGAGAAACGGCGCTGAAGCTTTCTTT.

V and J are TRBV29-1 and TRBJ2-1; 13 bases match TRBD2. Germline values: CDR1 SQVTM, CDR2 ANQGSEA. The V gene end was trimmed by 6 bases and the J gene end by 4 bases; junction bases not matched to a gene: 9. CDR3 length: 16 residues. CDR3 in DNA: TGCAGCGTGGGGGGACTAGCGGGACGGGTTTACAATGAGCAGTTCTTC. Protein product: CSVGGLAGRVYNEQFF.

This chain joins TRBV7-2 and TRBJ2-5; D not certain. The CDR3 length is 14 residues. CDR1 is SGHTA, CDR2 FQGNSA, per germline. V dropped 5 bases and J dropped 5 bases, with 15 bases sitting between them. The chain's CDR3 is CASSPLPIQETQYF. The CDR3 region has the DNA TGTGCCAGCAGCCCGCTACCCATCCAGGAGACCCAGTACTTC. Filled out from reference TRBV7-2 and TRBJ2-5, the complete variable domain reads GAGVSQSPSNKVTEKGKDVELRCDPISGHTALYWYRQSLGQGLEFLIYFQGNSAPDKSGLPSDRFSAERTGGSVSTLTIQRTQQEDSAVYLCASSPLPIQETQYFGPGTRLLVL.